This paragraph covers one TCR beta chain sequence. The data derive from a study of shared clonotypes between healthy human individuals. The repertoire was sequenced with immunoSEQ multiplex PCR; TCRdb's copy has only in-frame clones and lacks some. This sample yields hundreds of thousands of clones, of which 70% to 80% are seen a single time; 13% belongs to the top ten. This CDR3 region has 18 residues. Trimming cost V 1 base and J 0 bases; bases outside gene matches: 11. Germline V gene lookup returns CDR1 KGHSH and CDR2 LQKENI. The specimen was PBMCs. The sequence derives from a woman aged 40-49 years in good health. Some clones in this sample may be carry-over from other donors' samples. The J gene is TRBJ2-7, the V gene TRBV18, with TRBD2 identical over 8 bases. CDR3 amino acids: CASSPRTSGKGSSYEQYF. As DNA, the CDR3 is TGTGCCAGCTCACCACGTACTAGCGGTAAGGGGAGCTCCTACGAGCAGTACTTC.